These 2 T cell receptor beta chains originate from one sample sequenced in a study of blood T cells in healthy people across ages. The use of a sample-barcoded 5' primer and a J-beta primer mix characterized a second PCR of roughly 6 to 11 cycles. TCRdb ran MiXCR on the 5' RACE reads and lists one entry per CDR3 protein. The table has over a million distinct CDR3 sequences, 40% to 45% seen once. What was sequenced was blood. The receptors originated from an older woman in good health.

This chain joins TRBV15 and TRBJ2-1; TRBD2 matches at 11 bases. This CDR3 is 17 amino acids long. The germline gives CDR1 LNHNV, CDR2 YYDKDF (reference sequence). With V trimmed by 1 base and J by 5 bases, 7 bases remained unmatched. The CDR3 nucleotides are TGTGCCACCAGCAGAGGTAGGCCTAGCGGGAGGAACAATGAGCAGTTCTTC. Its translation: CATSRGRPSGRNNEQFF.

This chain joins TRBV12-3 or TRBV12-4 and TRBJ2-3; perhaps D is TRBD1 or TRBD2 (7 bases each). This CDR3 is 12 amino acids long. Trimming took off 6 bases at V and 13 bases at J, with 17 bases between the two ends. The CDR3: CASSLRGGVKYF. The CDR3 DNA sequence: TGTGCCAGCAGCCTCAGGGGGGGGGTTAAGTATTTT.